The sequence of this TCR beta chain was determined in a study of CD8 T cells in Susac syndrome. Study-wide results and limits: Total CD8+ and CD8+ TEMRA repertoires contained over 15 and five Susac-specific public clones, respectively.

Sequencing of TCR beta covered CD8+ and CD4+ T cells obtained from blood. Patients with Susac syndrome met diagnostic criteria defined recently for definite or probable disease. The germline gives CDR1 GTSNPN, CDR2 SVGIG (reference sequence). V lost 1 base and J lost 4, with 13 bases in between. The CDR3 contains 14 residues. With respect to this clonotype: Its antigen is currently unknown.

The RNA input was about 0.5 to 1 ug, and it was reverse transcribed with random hexamers. One entry per CDR3 protein, called by TCRdb with MiXCR from the immunoSEQ multiplex PCR reads. The sample lists 75,000 to 95,000 distinct CDR3 sequences, over 85% occurring once. The sequence was collected from a human donor with Susac syndrome. This chain links TRBV30 with TRBJ1-1; possibly TRBD1 for D (5 bases). The source material was CD8+ T cells from PBMCs. CDR3 nucleotide sequence: TGTGCCTGGAGTGAGGGCAGGGCCCCCACTGAAGCTTTCTTT. Its protein product is CAWSEGRAPTEAFF.